One and the same sample provided the 20 T cell receptor beta chains below, sequenced in a study of blood T cell repertoires in COVID-19. Using immunoSEQ multiplex PCR, the repertoire was profiled, and TCRdb retains in-frame clones only, with some absent. The table records fewer than 350,000 clones, about 86% of them present only once. The sample was peripheral blood. These receptors were taken from a woman between 25 and 40 years old who had recovered from COVID-19.

Concerning this clone: Its ends do not fully match the called genes, so a read error is possible. The V call is TRBV7-7, the J call TRBJ2-6; D is perhaps TRBD2 (6 bases). The CDR3 consists of 16 residues. From germline, CDR1 is SSHAT and CDR2 FNYEAQ (reference sequence). The CDR3, as DNA: TGTGCTAGCAGCCCGCGGGACTCCTCTGGGGCCAACGTCCTGACTTTC. Translating gives CASSPRDSSGANVLTF.

This rearrangement joins TRBV24-1 to TRBJ2-1; 12 bases line up with TRBD1. The CDR3 is 19 residues long. V shed 7 bases and J 0 bases; nucleotides not matched to a gene: 12. CDR1 is KGHDR and CDR2 is SFDVKD in the germline V gene. The CDR3 DNA is TGTGCCACCAGAGACCGGGACAGGGGGCTAAGAAGCTCCTACAATGAGCAGTTCTTC. Amino acids: CATRDRDRGLRSSYNEQFF.

The chain recombines TRBV20-1 with TRBJ1-2; no clear D gene. Per the germline V gene, CDR1 is DFQATT and CDR2 is SNEGSKA (reference sequence). CDR3 length equals 13 residues. Trimming removed 3 bases at V and 4 bases at J, with 12 bases between. DNA for the CDR3: TGCAGTGCTAGTACAATATCAACCTATGGCTACACCTTC. This sequence encodes CSASTISTYGYTF.

A word on this clone: The sample holds other DNA sequences that translate to the same CDR3. The chain has TRBV6-5 and TRBJ2-2, with D hard to call. The germline V and J ends were trimmed by 6 bases and 1 base, with 9 bases remaining between them. The CDR3 is 14 residues long. The germline V gene has CDR1 MNHEY and CDR2 SVGAGI. The CDR3 protein is CASRAVGNTGELFF. CDR3 sequence (DNA): TGTGCCAGCAGGGCGGTCGGGAACACCGGGGAGCTGTTTTTT.

This chain connects TRBV4-2 to TRBJ2-3, with 11 positions matching TRBD2. The junction had 11 bases not matched to a gene; V was cut back by 4 bases and J by 5 bases. CDR3 length: 17 residues. Per germline, CDR1 LGHNA and CDR2 YNFKEQ. The CDR3 sequence is CASSPLGLAVDGDTQYF. In nucleotides, the CDR3 is TGTGCCAGCAGCCCGTTGGGACTAGCGGTGGATGGAGATACGCAGTATTTT.

This clone was observed once. The chain has TRBV7-3 and TRBJ2-1; TRBD2 matches 12 bases. Germline V gene sequence: CDR1 SGHTA, CDR2 FQGTGA. CDR3 length equals 15 residues. The J segment lost 5 bases and the V segment lost 5 bases, leaving 4 bases of the junction unmatched. CDR3 region: CASSQGLAGNNEQFF. Here the CDR3 DNA reads TGTGCCAGCAGCCAAGGACTAGCGGGGAACAATGAGCAGTTCTTC.

This clone was observed a handful of times. The V gene is TRBV6-1, the J gene TRBJ2-7; D might be TRBD2 (5 bases). The ends were cut back, 3 bases at V and 4 bases at J, with 10 bases in the middle. The CDR3 extends over 13 amino acids. Germline V gene data show CDR1 as MNHNS and CDR2 as SASEGT. The CDR3 coding sequence is TGTGCCAGCAGTGATGAACTAGGATACGAGCAGTACTTC. It encodes CASSDELGYEQYF.

The chain has TRBV3-1 (or the pseudogene TRBV3-2) and TRBJ2-1; TRBD2 matches 7 bases. V shed 1 base and J 3 bases; nucleotides not matched to a gene: 3. The CDR3 runs to 15 residues. The germline gives CDR1 LGHDT, CDR2 YNNKEL (reference sequence). The CDR3 region is CASSQGGGVYNEQFF. The CDR3 DNA reads TGTGCCAGCAGCCAAGGCGGGGGAGTCTACAATGAGCAGTTCTTC.

This chain uses TRBV4-1 with TRBJ1-4; 10 bases line up with TRBD1. Germline V gene lookup returns CDR1 MGHRA and CDR2 YSYEKL. This CDR3 comprises 16 residues. V dropped 0 bases and J dropped 7; count of bases not matched to a gene: 5. The CDR3, as DNA: TGCGCCAGCAGCCAAGATAGGACAGGGGGTTTTGAAAAACTGTTTTTT. It codes for CASSQDRTGGFEKLFF.

The chain recombines TRBV4-3 with TRBJ2-7, with D possibly TRBD2 on 5 matching bases. Deletions cut 6 bases from V and 4 bases from J, with 16 bases between. Germline V gene data show CDR1 as LGHNA and CDR2 as YSLEER. The CDR3 consists of 14 residues. The CDR3 DNA reads TGCGCCAGCAGTCCCGACTACCCTCCTTACGAGCAGTACTTC. It codes for CASSPDYPPYEQYF.

The chain carries TRBV10-3 and TRBJ2-7; D perhaps matches TRBD1 (6 bases). V lost 7 bases and J 3 bases, leaving 13 bases between the germline ends. This CDR3 region has 13 residues. Germline lookup yields CDR1 ENHRY and CDR2 SYGVKD. The CDR3 spells CAIKDRSSYEQYF. Written as DNA, the CDR3 is TGTGCCATCAAAGACAGGTCTAGCTACGAGCAGTACTTC.

The chain carries TRBV15 and TRBJ2-1, with TRBD1 matching 8 bases. From germline, CDR1 is LNHNV and CDR2 YYDKDF (reference sequence). With 5 bases clipped from V and 9 bases from J, the junction kept 6 bases outside the gene matches. The CDR3 contains 13 residues. This chain's CDR3 is CATSGRTGFEQFF. The DNA of the CDR3 is TGTGCCACCAGCGGCCGGACAGGGTTTGAGCAGTTCTTC. The full variable domain, in which reference TRBV15 and TRBJ2-1 provide the parts outside the CDR3, is DAMVIQNPRYQVTQFGKPVTLSCSQTLNHNVMYWYQQKSSQAPKLLFHYYDKDFNNEADTPDNFQSRRPNTSFCFLDIRSPGLGDTAMYLCATSGRTGFEQFFGPGTRLTVL.

The chain carries TRBV4-3 and TRBJ2-3, with a possible D match to TRBD2 (5 bases). This CDR3 has 15 residues. Trimming took 1 base from V and 0 from J, leaving 8 bases between them. The germline V gene encodes CDR1 LGHNA and CDR2 YSLEER. The DNA of the CDR3 is TGCGCCAGCAGCCAAGGGTGGACTAGCACAGATACGCAGTATTTT. Its translation: CASSQGWTSTDTQYF.

The CDR3 coding sequence is TGTGCCCAAATTCCGGGGGGGTCTCAATCCGGAAACACCATATATTTT. It specifies CAQIPGGSQSGNTIYF. The V and J genes are TRBV10-3 and TRBJ1-3, with D possibly TRBD1 on 5 matching bases. V was shortened by 11 bases and J by 4 bases, with 24 bases between the two germline ends. The germline gives CDR1 ENHRY, CDR2 SYGVKD. The CDR3 loop spans 16 amino acids.

This chain links TRBV5-5 with TRBJ2-3; 8 bases map to TRBD1. V dropped 0 bases and J dropped 1; count of bases not matched to a gene: 10. This CDR3 is built from 18 residues. Germline lookup yields CDR1 SGHKS and CDR2 YYEKEE (reference sequence). CDR3 nucleotides: TGTGCCAGCAGCTTGGACATCCAGGGGGCGCTTGGCACAGATACGCAGTATTTT. Its protein is CASSLDIQGALGTDTQYF.

This clone was observed a single time. The gene calls are TRBV7-2 and TRBJ2-5, with D possibly matching TRBD1 (5 bases). The germline V gene encodes CDR1 SGHTA and CDR2 FQGNSA. CDR3 length: 16 amino acids. Trimming took 5 bases from V and 0 from J, leaving 16 bases between them. CDR3 sequence reads: CASSPLGQAYQETQYF. CDR3 sequence (DNA): TGTGCCAGCAGCCCCTTGGGGCAGGCCTACCAAGAGACCCAGTACTTC.

The chain links TRBV27 to TRBJ1-3, with 8 bases lining up with TRBD1. The CDR3 is 17 amino acids. With V trimmed by 5 bases and J by 0 bases, 9 bases remained unmatched. Germline-derived CDR1 and CDR2 are MNHEY and SMNVEV (reference sequence). The CDR3 DNA sequence: TGTGCCAGCAGTCCCGGGACAGGCGCCGACTCTGGAAACACCATATATTTT. As protein: CASSPGTGADSGNTIYF.

The V gene is TRBV30, the J gene TRBJ1-3, with 7 bases lining up with TRBD1. The germline V gene has CDR1 GTSNPN and CDR2 SVGIG (reference sequence). Germline trimming cut 0 bases from V and 4 bases from J; bases unmatched to any gene: 6. The length of the CDR3 is 15 residues. The CDR3 region is CAWSVKGAGGNTIYF. In DNA, the CDR3 is TGTGCCTGGAGTGTAAAGGGGGCCGGAGGAAACACCATATATTTT.

The CDR3 DNA reads as TGCGCCAGCAGCCAAGACAGTGGGCGGGAATACACCGGGGAGCTGTTTTTT. This codes for CASSQDSGREYTGELFF. This chain links TRBV4-3 with TRBJ2-2, with D possibly being TRBD2 (6 bases). Germline lookup yields CDR1 LGHNA and CDR2 YSLEER. CDR3 size: 17 residues. The ends were cut back, 0 bases at V and 3 bases at J, with 14 bases in the middle.

J is TRBJ2-1 and V is TRBV6-2 or TRBV6-3; a weak D match, TRBD2 (5 bases). CDR3 length: 14 amino acids. Trimming cost V 2 bases and J 5 bases, with 10 bases left between them. Germline loops: CDR1 MNHEY, CDR2 SVGEGT. CDR3 sequence: CASSYRAEHNEQFF. In nucleotides, the CDR3 is TGTGCCAGCAGTTACCGAGCGGAGCACAATGAGCAGTTCTTC.